What follows are 9 T cell receptor beta chains derived from one specimen sequenced in a study of regulatory T cells in long-lasting Graves disease. The authors built TCR beta libraries using iRepertoire HTBI primers and Arm-PCR of CDR3 regions. Each CDR3 protein gets one entry after TCRdb re-called the multiplex PCR reads with MiXCR. This sample has 310,000 or so distinct CDR3 sequences, with around 21% found just once. Noted time point: persistent/refractory GD, antithyroid drugs over 5 years with positive TRAb. Extracted RNA from PBMCs served as the source of the TCR library. The specimen comprised peripheral blood mononuclear cells (PBMCs), sampled when the disease was refractory, from a patient treated with antithyroid drugs. These receptors were taken from a female donor with Graves disease.

This clonotype was seen only once. The chain recombines TRBV30 with TRBJ1-1; TRBD1 might be the D (5 bases). V dropped 3 bases and J dropped 2 bases, with 10 bases sitting between them. Germline lookup yields CDR1 GTSNPN and CDR2 SVGIG (reference sequence). The CDR3 consists of 13 residues. The CDR3 reads CAWSPDSNTEAFF. Here the CDR3 DNA reads TGTGCCTGGAGCCCAGACAGCAACACTGAAGCTTTCTTT.

The chain has TRBV19 and TRBJ1-2; no clear D gene. This CDR3 is 13 amino acids long. Germline CDR1 and CDR2: LNHDA and SQIVND (reference sequence). The ends were cut back, 5 bases at V and 1 base at J, with 8 bases in the middle. DNA of the CDR3: TGTGCCAGTAGTCCACAGATTAACTATGGCTACACCTTC. It is translated as CASSPQINYGYTF.

This clonotype was recorded at least ten times. The rearrangement links TRBV5-1 to TRBJ1-6; no clear D. Trimming left V 0 bases short and J 7 bases short, with 5 bases between. Germline loops: CDR1 SGHRS, CDR2 YFSETQ. The CDR3 contains 13 residues. This CDR3 is CASSLGPNSPLHF. CDR3 coding DNA: TGCGCCAGCAGCTTGGGACCAAATTCACCCCTCCACTTT.

This clonotype has at least ten counts. At one boundary the junction diverges from the germline segment, which might be a read error. The chain carries TRBV6-1 and TRBJ2-2, with no clear D. The CDR3 length is 14 residues. CDR1 and CDR2 (germline): MNHNS, SASEGT. CDR3 DNA sequence: TGCGCCAGCAGCCGCGGTACGGACACCGGGGAGCTGTTTTTT. This sequence encodes CASSRGTDTGELFF.

This clonotype showed up many times. The chain uses TRBV27 and TRBJ2-5; 7 positions match TRBD1. V lost 5 bases, J lost 5 bases, and 11 bases stayed unmatched. The CDR3 consists of 15 residues. Germline loops: CDR1 MNHEY, CDR2 SMNVEV (reference sequence). The CDR3, as DNA: TGTGCCAGCAGTACGCAGGGGGTAGGCTGGGAGACCCAGTACTTC. Protein: CASSTQGVGWETQYF.

This clonotype occurred many times. The genes are TRBV2 and TRBJ2-5, with a tentative D call TRBD2 (7 bases). This CDR3 comprises 16 residues. The V gene lost 5 bases and the J gene lost 7 bases, with 23 bases spanning the gap. The germline V gene encodes CDR1 SNHLY and CDR2 FYNNEI. The CDR3: CASSPSRQGRAWTQYF. The CDR3 DNA is TGTGCCAGCAGTCCAAGCAGGCAGGGGAGGGCATGGACCCAGTACTTC.

The genes are TRBV20-1 and TRBJ2-3; TRBD2 agrees at 12 bases. Germline lookup yields CDR1 DFQATT and CDR2 SNEGSKA (reference sequence). The CDR3 runs to 16 residues. V shed 3 bases and J 5 bases; nucleotides not matched to a gene: 9. The CDR3 reads CSASHPLAGGGDTQYF. DNA for the CDR3: TGCAGTGCTAGTCACCCCCTAGCGGGGGGGGGAGATACGCAGTATTTT.

The rearrangement links TRBV6-5 to TRBJ2-1; a possible D gene is TRBD2 (6 bases). Trimming removed 0 bases from V and 4 bases from J, with 16 bases in between. The CDR3 runs to 17 residues. CDR1 is MNHEY, CDR2 SVGAGI, per germline. CDR3 residues: CASSYSFGSSEYNEQFF. The DNA of the CDR3 is TGTGCCAGCAGTTACTCGTTCGGGTCTAGCGAGTACAATGAGCAGTTCTTC.

A few counts support this clonotype. CDR3 amino acids: CASSLGTVETQYF. CDR3 in DNA: TGTGCCAGCAGTCTTGGGACAGTAGAGACCCAGTACTTC. The genes are TRBV28 and TRBJ2-5; 7 nucleotides match TRBD1. V lost 5 bases to trimming and J lost 4 bases; unmatched junction nucleotides: 4. Germline lookup yields CDR1 MDHEN and CDR2 SYDVKM. This CDR3 region has 13 residues.